These 5 T cell receptor beta chains came from one sample sequenced in a study of T-cell reconstitution after alpha-beta-depleted transplantation in children. Preparation of the TCRbeta library used unique molecular identifiers. TCRdb ran MiXCR on the PCR reads and lists one entry per CDR3 protein. The table records hundreds of thousands of distinct CDR3 sequences, 20% to 30% of them present only once. The sequencing used PBMCs, mostly from graft donor cells, collected 360 days after TCRalphabeta/CD19-depleted stem cell transplant. These receptors were taken from a female patient aged 2 to 10 who had a stem cell transplant for congenital amegakaryocytic thrombocytopenia, so the T cells may come from the graft donor.

This chain joins TRBV27 and TRBJ2-7; 7 positions match TRBD1. With V trimmed by 6 bases and J by 8 bases, 10 bases remained unmatched. Germline loops: CDR1 MNHEY, CDR2 SMNVEV (reference sequence). The length of the CDR3 is 13 residues. The CDR3 DNA is TGTGCCAGCAGGATAACCGGGACAGCGAAGCAGTACTTC. Amino acid sequence: CASRITGTAKQYF.

This clonotype was seen ten or more times. The J gene is TRBJ1-1, the V gene TRBV6-5; possible D gene TRBD1, 5 bases. Per the germline V gene, CDR1 is MNHEY and CDR2 is SVGAGI. Trimming cost V 2 bases and J 1 base, with 5 bases left between them. This CDR3 spans 13 amino acids. CDR3 region: CASSYGQNTEAFF. DNA of the CDR3: TGTGCCAGCAGTTACGGACAGAACACTGAAGCTTTCTTT.

This chain joins TRBV10-3 and TRBJ1-1; D call uncertain. Trimming removed 3 bases at V and 4 bases at J, with 6 bases between. The CDR3 contains 12 residues. CDR1 and CDR2 from the germline V gene are ENHRY and SYGVKD. In nucleotides, the CDR3 is TGTGCCATCAGTGAACAGCGCACTGAAGCTTTCTTT. Amino acid sequence: CAISEQRTEAFF.

This clonotype was seen a handful of times. This sequence joins TRBV20-1 and TRBJ2-7, with 9 bases identical to TRBD2. This CDR3 comprises 15 residues. The germline CDR1 and CDR2 sequences are DFQATT and SNEGSKA (reference sequence). V lost 6 bases and J lost 4; bases outside the gene matches: 13. The CDR3 protein is CSASYRSSGDYEQYF. The DNA for the CDR3 is TGCAGTGCGAGTTATCGGTCTAGCGGGGATTACGAGCAGTACTTC.

The table lists this clonotype with a few counts. This chain uses TRBV9 with TRBJ2-2, with 10 bases matching TRBD2. This CDR3 has 15 amino acids. Germline-derived CDR1 and CDR2 are SGDLS and YYNGEE. V was pared by 0 bases and J by 9 bases, with 5 bases of the junction left unmatched. The CDR3 is CASSVGLAGVWELFF. CDR3 in DNA: TGTGCCAGCAGCGTAGGGCTAGCGGGAGTGTGGGAGCTGTTTTTT.